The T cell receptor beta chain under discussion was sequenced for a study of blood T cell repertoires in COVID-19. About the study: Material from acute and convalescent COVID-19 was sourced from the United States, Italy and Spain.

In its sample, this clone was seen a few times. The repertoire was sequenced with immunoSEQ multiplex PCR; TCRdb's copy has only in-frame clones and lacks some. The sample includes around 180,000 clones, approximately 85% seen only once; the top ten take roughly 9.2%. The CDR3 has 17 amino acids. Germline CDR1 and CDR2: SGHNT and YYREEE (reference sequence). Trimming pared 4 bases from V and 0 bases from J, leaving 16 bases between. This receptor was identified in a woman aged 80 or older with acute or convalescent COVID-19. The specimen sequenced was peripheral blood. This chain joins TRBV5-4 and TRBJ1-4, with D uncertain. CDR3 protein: CASSPGLIDSTNEKLFF. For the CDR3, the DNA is TGTGCCAGCAGCCCCGGACTCATAGATTCAACTAATGAAAAACTGTTTTTT.